This T cell receptor beta chain was identified during a study of blood T cell repertoires in COVID-19. The germline V gene encodes CDR1 SGHTA and CDR2 FQGNSA. The CDR3 is 18 amino acids. Trimming removed 1 base from V and 0 bases from J; junction bases left unmatched: 6. Methods used by the authors: Reference gene primer amplification gave nucleated cell count estimates. Assay used: immunoSEQ multiplex PCR; TCRdb lists only in-frame clones, some missing. D and trimming come from the DNA, and the V and J calls and clone size come from that table. The sample holds about 170,000 clones, 88% seen once. Sample: peripheral blood. The receptor's source is a man aged 50 to 59 who had recovered from COVID-19. This chain connects TRBV7-2 to TRBJ2-1; 10 bases map to TRBD2. CDR3 bases: TGTGCCAGCAGCTTAGGAGGAGCGGGAGGGCCCTCCTACAATGAGCAGTTCTTC. This encodes CASSLGGAGGPSYNEQFF.